This TCR beta chain was observed in a study of cytomegalovirus exposure and HLA in healthy donors. Study results and limitations: TCR sequences were mostly rare, though some public TCRs occurred in many donors. Within the 130 or so validation repertoires, first-cohort TCR clusters tended to co-occur, according to a later analysis. The authors enumerated roughly 180 TCR beta chains as linked to cytomegalovirus.

Regarding this clone: The antigen is unknown.

Sequencing was performed with immunoSEQ multiplex PCR; in TCRdb, only in-frame clones are kept and a portion is missing. The table lists roughly 200,000 clones, about 81% of them singletons. This CDR3 is 16 amino acids long. CDR1 is PRHDT, CDR2 FYEKMQ, per germline (reference sequence). Trimming took off 0 bases at V and 2 bases at J, with 11 bases between the two ends. The receptor was derived from a woman in her twenties or thirties in good health and CMV-seronegative. V is TRBV13 and J is TRBJ1-5; tentatively, D is TRBD1 (6 bases). Sequenced: PBMCs. CDR3: CASSLGGGRGNQPQHF. CDR3 DNA: TGTGCCAGCAGCTTAGGAGGGGGACGGGGCAATCAGCCCCAGCATTTT.